This T cell receptor beta chain was identified in a study of T cells in Graves' hyperthyroidism and ophthalmopathy. TCR beta CDR3 regions were amplified from RNA. Carried out on the TCR CDR3, a first-round RT-PCR used the HTBI primer set. TCRdb analysed the multiplex PCR reads with MiXCR anew, one entry per CDR3 protein. The table includes 450,000 to 600,000 distinct CDR3 sequences, about 20% detected once. The CDR3 totals 11 residues. Germline CDR1 SQVTM, CDR2 ANQGSEA. The clonotype comes from a middle-aged man with Graves' ophthalmopathy. The chain recombines TRBV29-1 with TRBJ2-1; D is possibly TRBD2 (7 bases). Source material: blood. The CDR3 coding sequence is TGCACCGGGGGGCCTTTTGATGAGCAGTTCTTC. Residues: CTGGPFDEQFF.